The 24 T cell receptor beta chains below all came from one sample that was sequenced in a study of tumor-infiltrating lymphocytes in primary liver carcinoma. With around 500 ng total RNA as template and a constant-region primer, TCR beta cDNA was made. It was through three nested multiplex PCR rounds of slightly modified ARM-PCR that TCR beta libraries arose. In the first two PCR rounds, TRBV1-TRBV30 forward primers were paired with a C-beta reverse primer, and each round lasted roughly 9 cycles. TCRdb fed the multiplex PCR reads into MiXCR, producing one record per CDR3 protein. The data hold approximately 73,000 distinct CDR3 sequences, with 70% to 80% observed a single time. RNA and DNA were co-extracted from roughly 20-30 mg of unsorted bulk tissue. Sequencing was done on a sample of liver tumor tissue from sampling region 4. The subset here: tumor region T4, right-lateral pole. The receptor source for this set is a woman aged 60-75 years with primary liver carcinoma and hepatitis B virus infection.

With respect to this clonotype: The junction does not match germline at one end; this may be a read error. The rearrangement joins TRBV29-1 to TRBJ2-3; D perhaps matches TRBD1 (5 bases). Looked up from germline, CDR1 is SQVTM and CDR2 is ANQGSEA. The CDR3 consists of 14 residues. CDR3 loop: CGVGNRTLTHTQYF. For the CDR3, the DNA is TGCGGCGTTGGGAACAGGACCCTCACACATACGCAGTATTTT.

The chain recombines TRBV29-1 with TRBJ2-3; either TRBD1 or TRBD2 may fit D (5 bases each). The length of the CDR3 is 15 residues. V lost 1 base and J 0 bases, leaving 11 bases between the germline ends. Germline V gene sequence: CDR1 SQVTM, CDR2 ANQGSEA. The CDR3 loop is CSVEVQEASTDTQYF. The CDR3 nucleotides are TGCAGCGTTGAAGTACAGGAGGCGAGCACAGATACGCAGTATTTT.

The chain links TRBV6-2 or TRBV6-3 to TRBJ2-1; TRBD1 or TRBD2 may be the D gene (5 bases each). V lost 6 bases and J lost 6, with 18 bases in between. CDR3 length: 15 amino acids. Germline CDR1 and CDR2: MNHEY and SVGEGT. CDR3 sequence: CASSQQEVLSNEQFF. CDR3 DNA sequence: TGTGCCAGCAGCCAACAGGAGGTTCTAAGCAATGAGCAGTTCTTC.

The table lists this clonotype with many counts. The CDR3 DNA follows: TGTGCCAGCAGTTACTCGACGGCGCATTTTTCCTACGAGCAGTACTTC. Its translation is CASSYSTAHFSYEQYF. The rearrangement uses TRBV6-5 and TRBJ2-7; D not resolved. CDR3 size: 16 residues. Germline V gene lookup returns CDR1 MNHEY and CDR2 SVGAGI. Trimming pared 0 bases from V and 1 base from J, leaving 13 bases between.

The gene calls are TRBV11-2 and TRBJ2-3, with a weak D call TRBD2 (7 bases). Germline V CDR1 and CDR2: SGHAT, FQNNGV. This CDR3 contains 14 residues. Trimming took 4 bases from V and 7 from J, leaving 15 bases between them. The CDR3 sequence is CASSSGTGGHTQYF. DNA for the CDR3: TGTGCCAGCAGCTCGGGGACGGGGGGCCATACGCAGTATTTT.

This clonotype was seen only once. The J gene is TRBJ2-1, the V gene TRBV4-1; 11 bases fit TRBD2. In germline, CDR1 is MGHRA, CDR2 YSYEKL. V trimming: 6 bases; J trimming: 2 bases; junction bases outside the gene matches: 9. The CDR3 sequence is 17 residues long. Here the CDR3 DNA reads TGCGCCAGCAGGCATAGACTAGCGGGGAGCGCCTACAATGAGCAGTTCTTC. Amino acids: CASRHRLAGSAYNEQFF.

As DNA, the CDR3 is TGTGCCAGCGGTTTAAGAGACAGCAATGAGCAGTTCTTC. As protein: CASGLRDSNEQFF. The rearrangement links TRBV11-3 to TRBJ2-1; TRBD1 might be the D (5 bases). The CDR3 runs to 13 residues. Germline CDR1 and CDR2: SGHNT and YENEEA. Trimming took off 8 bases at V and 6 bases at J, with 14 bases between the two ends. The full variable domain, in which reference TRBV11-3 and TRBJ2-1 provide the parts outside the CDR3, is EAGVVQSPRYKIIEKKQPVAFWCNPISGHNTLYWYLQNLGQGPELLIRYENEEAVDDSQLPKDRFSAERLKGVDSTLKIQPAELGDSAVYLCASGLRDSNEQFFGPGTRLTVL.

Points on this clonotype: Likely a read error: the CDR3 ends without its conserved phenylalanine or tryptophan. The rearrangement links TRBV4-1 to TRBJ2-1; TRBD2 aligns across 9 bases. Germline loops: CDR1 MGHRA, CDR2 YSYEKL. CDR3 length equals 15 residues. CDR3 coding DNA: TGCGCCAGCAGCTTGCTAGCGGGGTCTAACAACGAGCAGTTCTAC. This sequence encodes CASSLLAGSNNEQFY.

This clonotype was found many times. V gene TRBV6-6 combines with J gene TRBJ2-7; TRBD2 agrees at 9 bases. Germline V gene sequence: CDR1 MNHNY, CDR2 SVGAGI (reference sequence). With V trimmed by 7 bases and J by 2 bases, 9 bases remained unmatched. This CDR3 region has 15 residues. In nucleotides, the CDR3 is TGTGCCAGCACCTCCGGGCTAGCGGGACCCTACGAGCAGTACTTC. This encodes CASTSGLAGPYEQYF.

Notes on this clonotype: Mismatch with germline at one junction end may stem from a read error. The chain is built from TRBV10-2 and TRBJ2-1; D is undetermined. In germline, CDR1 is WSHSY, CDR2 SAAADI. This CDR3 has 13 residues. CDR3 nucleotides: TGCGCCAGCAGTGAGACGGCCTACGATGAGCAATTCTTC. Residues: CASSETAYDEQFF.

Comments on this clonotype: Relative to the germline gene, one junction end is altered; a read error may explain this. The rearrangement uses TRBV12-3 or TRBV12-4 and TRBJ2-6; 7 nucleotides align to TRBD1. The length of the CDR3 is 17 residues. CDR3: CASRRTGSPIGADVLTF. In nucleotides, the CDR3 is TGTGCCAGCAGAAGGACAGGTTCCCCTATCGGGGCCGACGTCCTGACTTTC.

Worth noting for this clonotype: A much larger clone is a single base away; this may be a read error. The chain couples TRBV28 to TRBJ2-7; D is unresolved. CDR1 and CDR2 (germline): MDHEN, SYDVKM. The CDR3 consists of 14 residues. The V end was cut by 3 bases, the J end by 5 bases, with 14 bases between. This CDR3 reads CASSFRRTAHEQYF. CDR3 DNA: TGTGCCAGCAGTTTTCGGCGTACAGCCCACGAGCAGTACTTC.

Turning to this clonotype: One end of the junction does not line up with germline, which may come from a read error. This chain joins TRBV6-1 and TRBJ2-2, with 10 bases lining up with TRBD1. The CDR3 totals 14 residues. Per germline, CDR1 MNHNS and CDR2 SASEGT. DNA of the CDR3: TGTGCCAGCACCGGACAGGGGGACACCGGGGAGCTGCTTTTT. It codes for CASTGQGDTGELLF.

As for this clonotype: An end of the junction does not agree with germline; a read error may underlie this. The chain couples TRBV11-2 to TRBJ2-3; weak D call: TRBD1 (6 bases). The CDR3 spans 15 residues. Germline CDR1 SGHAT, CDR2 FQNNGV. The CDR3 DNA reads TGTGCCAACAGGCCGACAGGATCATCGACAGATAGGCAGTATTTT. It yields the protein CANRPTGSSTDRQYF.

Remarks on this clonotype: The junction departs from the called germline gene at one end, perhaps through a read error. J is TRBJ2-6 and V is TRBV11-1; D is possibly TRBD1 (6 bases). CDR3 size: 17 residues. Germline-derived CDR1 and CDR2 are SGHAT and FQDESV (reference sequence). The CDR3 nucleotides read TGTGCAAGCAGCTTCAAAGACAGGTTCTCTGGGGCCAACGCCCTGACTTTC. Translated: CASSFKDRFSGANALTF.

As to this clonotype: The junction shows a germline mismatch at one end, possibly a read error. This sequence joins TRBV11-2 and TRBJ2-7; TRBD2 matches at 10 bases. Germline V CDR1 and CDR2: SGHAT, FQNNGV. The length of the CDR3 is 20 residues. In DNA form, the CDR3 reads TGTGCCAGCAACTTAGACGTCCCGGGACTAGCGTCTCGAAACGCTTATGAGCAGTACTTC. It translates to CASNLDVPGLASRNAYEQYF.

This clonotype has only a few counts. This may stem from a read error, because a much larger clone lies one nucleotide away. V and J are TRBV7-9 and TRBJ2-7, with D possibly called TRBD1 or TRBD2 (5 bases each). The CDR3 is made up of 14 amino acids. Trimming removed 4 bases from V and 3 bases from J, with 13 bases in between. Germline V gene data show CDR1 as SEHNR and CDR2 as FQNEAQ (reference sequence). CDR3 in amino acids: CASSSQGEFYEQYF. The CDR3 DNA is TGTGCCAGCAGCTCTCAGGGAGAGTTCTACGAGCAGTACTTC.

This clonotype came up a few times. J is TRBJ2-7 and V is TRBV11-2; perhaps TRBD1 as D (6 bases). Looked up from germline, CDR1 is SGHAT and CDR2 is FQNNGV. The CDR3 covers 13 residues. V was trimmed by 5 bases and J by 3 bases, leaving 11 bases between them. CDR3 amino acids: CASSLGQHYEQYF. The CDR3 DNA follows: TGTGCCAGCAGCCTGGGACAACACTACGAGCAGTACTTC.

V usage is TRBV20-1 and J usage is TRBJ2-6; D remains ambiguous. The CDR3 has 15 residues. V gave up 6 bases and J gave up 0 bases, with 12 bases separating them. The germline gives CDR1 DFQATT, CDR2 SNEGSKA (reference sequence). The CDR3 DNA reads TGCAGTGCCCTCGACCGGTTCTCTGGGGCCAACGTCCTGACTTTC. As protein: CSALDRFSGANVLTF.

Remarks on this clonotype: At one boundary the junction diverges from the germline segment, which might be a read error. The rearrangement joins TRBV10-3 to TRBJ1-1; 10 bases match TRBD1. Per the germline V gene, CDR1 is ENHRY and CDR2 is SYGVKD. This CDR3 is built from 18 residues. In DNA, the CDR3 is TGTGCCATCAGGGGGGATTTACCGGGACAGGGGACGAACACTGAAGCTCTCTTT. As protein: CAIRGDLPGQGTNTEALF.

To note about this clonotype: Mismatch with germline at one junction end may stem from a read error. V gene TRBV11-1 combines with J gene TRBJ2-1, with a tentative D call TRBD2 (6 bases). CDR1 is SGHAT, CDR2 FQDESV, per germline (reference sequence). The CDR3 covers 13 residues. CDR3 bases: TGTGCCAGCAGCTCCGGGACTGACAATGAGGAGTTCTTC. This codes for CASSSGTDNEEFF. The whole variable domain, filled in from reference TRBV11-1 and TRBJ2-1, reads EAEVAQSPRYKITEKSQAVAFWCDPISGHATLYWYRQILGQGPELLVQFQDESVVDDSQLPKDRFSAERLKGVDSTLKIQPAELGDSAMYLCASSSGTDNEEFFGPGTRLTVL.

A remark on this clonotype: No conserved phenylalanine or tryptophan is present at the end of the CDR3, so a read error is the likely explanation. The DNA is left out, because the CDR3 cannot be placed on it with certainty; the CDR3 is given as TCRdb lists it. The rearrangement uses TRBV5-6 and TRBJ2-7; the D call TRBD1 from the table was never checked on the DNA. The CDR3 comprises 15 residues, both ends counted. In germline, CDR1 is SGHDT, CDR2 YYEEEE. The CDR3 sequence: CASSFRGTAVYEQCL.

This clonotype has only one observation. The conserved closing phenylalanine or tryptophan is absent in this CDR3, likely reflecting a read error. The DNA is left out, because the CDR3 cannot be placed on it with certainty; the CDR3 is given as TCRdb lists it. The V gene is TRBV11-3, the J gene TRBJ2-6. The CDR3 is 15 residues long, counting both termini. Looked up from germline, CDR1 is SGHNT and CDR2 is YENEEA. The CDR3 loop is CGSSLDSSGANVVTS.

About this clonotype itself: The junction differs from germline at one of its ends, possibly a read error. The chain joins TRBV29-1 to TRBJ2-5; 7 bases fit TRBD2. Looked up from germline, CDR1 is SQVTM and CDR2 is ANQGSEA. There are 13 residues in the CDR3. The CDR3 is CSVEGRERENQYF. DNA of the CDR3: TGCAGCGTTGAGGGGCGGGAGCGAGAGAACCAGTACTTC.